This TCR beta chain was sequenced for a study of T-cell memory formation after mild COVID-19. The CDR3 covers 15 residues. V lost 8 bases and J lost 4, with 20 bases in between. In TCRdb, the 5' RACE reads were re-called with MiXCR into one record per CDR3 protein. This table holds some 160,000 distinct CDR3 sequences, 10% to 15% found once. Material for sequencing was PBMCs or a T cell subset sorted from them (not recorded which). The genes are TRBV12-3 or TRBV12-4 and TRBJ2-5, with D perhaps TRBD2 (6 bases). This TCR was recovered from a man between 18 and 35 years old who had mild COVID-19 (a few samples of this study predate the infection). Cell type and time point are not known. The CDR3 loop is CASDTGSRGGETQYF. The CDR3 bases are TGTGCCAGCGATACGGGGAGTCGGGGAGGAGAGACCCAGTACTTC.